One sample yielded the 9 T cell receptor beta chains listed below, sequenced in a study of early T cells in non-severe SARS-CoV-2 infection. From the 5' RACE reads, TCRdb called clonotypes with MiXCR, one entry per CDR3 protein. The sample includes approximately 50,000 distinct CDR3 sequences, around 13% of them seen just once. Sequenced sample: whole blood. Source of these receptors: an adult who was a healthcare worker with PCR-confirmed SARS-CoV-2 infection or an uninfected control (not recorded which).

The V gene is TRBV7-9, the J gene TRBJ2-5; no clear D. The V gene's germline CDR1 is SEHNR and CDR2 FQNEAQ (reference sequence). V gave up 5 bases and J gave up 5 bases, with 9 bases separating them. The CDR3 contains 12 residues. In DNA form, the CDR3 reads TGTGCCAGCAGCCCAAACCGGGAGACCCAGTACTTC. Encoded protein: CASSPNRETQYF.

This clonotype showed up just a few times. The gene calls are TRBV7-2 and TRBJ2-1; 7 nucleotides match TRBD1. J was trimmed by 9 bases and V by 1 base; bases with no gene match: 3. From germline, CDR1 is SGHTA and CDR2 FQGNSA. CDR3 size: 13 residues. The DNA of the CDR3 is TGTGCCAGCAGCTTAGAAGGGGGCGGTGAGCAGTTCTTC. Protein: CASSLEGGGEQFF.

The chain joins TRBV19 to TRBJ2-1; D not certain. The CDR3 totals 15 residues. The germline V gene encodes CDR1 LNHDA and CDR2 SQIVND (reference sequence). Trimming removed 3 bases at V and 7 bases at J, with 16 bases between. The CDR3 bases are TGTGCCAGTAGTATCATCCACAGCGTGGGGAATGAGCAGTTCTTC. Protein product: CASSIIHSVGNEQFF.

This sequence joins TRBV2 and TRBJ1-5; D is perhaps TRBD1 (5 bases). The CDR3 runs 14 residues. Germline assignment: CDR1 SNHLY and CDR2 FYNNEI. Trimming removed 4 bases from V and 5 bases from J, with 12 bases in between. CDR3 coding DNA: TGTGCCAGCAGTGGGAGGGGATTTTATCAGCCCCAGCATTTT. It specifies CASSGRGFYQPQHF.

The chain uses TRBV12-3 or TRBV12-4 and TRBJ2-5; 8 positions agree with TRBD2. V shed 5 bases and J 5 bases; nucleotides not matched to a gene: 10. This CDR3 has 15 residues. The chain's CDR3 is CASSQAGGGLETQYF. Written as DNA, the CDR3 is TGTGCCAGCAGTCAGGCGGGGGGCGGATTGGAGACCCAGTACTTC.

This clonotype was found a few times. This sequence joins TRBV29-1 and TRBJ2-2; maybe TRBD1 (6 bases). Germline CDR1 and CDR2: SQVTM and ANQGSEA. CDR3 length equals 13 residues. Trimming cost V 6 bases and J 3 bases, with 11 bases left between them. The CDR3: CSVSRTDTGELFF. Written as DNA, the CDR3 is TGCAGCGTCAGCAGGACAGACACCGGGGAGCTGTTTTTT.

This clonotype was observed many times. In DNA, the CDR3 is TGTGCCAGTAGTATTCGCAGTTCAAACACCGGGGAGCTGTTTTTT. The encoded protein is CASSIRSSNTGELFF. The chain carries TRBV19 and TRBJ2-2; D call uncertain. The CDR3 sequence is 15 residues long. The ends were cut back, 3 bases at V and 2 bases at J, with 10 bases in the middle. The germline V gene has CDR1 LNHDA and CDR2 SQIVND (reference sequence).

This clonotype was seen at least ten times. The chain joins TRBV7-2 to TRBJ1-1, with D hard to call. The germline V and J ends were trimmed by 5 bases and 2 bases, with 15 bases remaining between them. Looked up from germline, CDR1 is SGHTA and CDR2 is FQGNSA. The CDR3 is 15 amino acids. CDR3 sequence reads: CASSVSQAPNTEAFF. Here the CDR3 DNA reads TGTGCCAGCAGCGTATCTCAGGCTCCCAACACTGAAGCTTTCTTT.

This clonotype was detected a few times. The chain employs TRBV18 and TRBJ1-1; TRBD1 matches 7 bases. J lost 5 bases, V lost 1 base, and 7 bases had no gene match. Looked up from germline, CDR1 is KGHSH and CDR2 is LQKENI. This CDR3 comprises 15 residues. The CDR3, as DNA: TGTGCCAGCTCACCACGGGACAGAACAAATACTGAAGCTTTCTTT. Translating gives CASSPRDRTNTEAFF.